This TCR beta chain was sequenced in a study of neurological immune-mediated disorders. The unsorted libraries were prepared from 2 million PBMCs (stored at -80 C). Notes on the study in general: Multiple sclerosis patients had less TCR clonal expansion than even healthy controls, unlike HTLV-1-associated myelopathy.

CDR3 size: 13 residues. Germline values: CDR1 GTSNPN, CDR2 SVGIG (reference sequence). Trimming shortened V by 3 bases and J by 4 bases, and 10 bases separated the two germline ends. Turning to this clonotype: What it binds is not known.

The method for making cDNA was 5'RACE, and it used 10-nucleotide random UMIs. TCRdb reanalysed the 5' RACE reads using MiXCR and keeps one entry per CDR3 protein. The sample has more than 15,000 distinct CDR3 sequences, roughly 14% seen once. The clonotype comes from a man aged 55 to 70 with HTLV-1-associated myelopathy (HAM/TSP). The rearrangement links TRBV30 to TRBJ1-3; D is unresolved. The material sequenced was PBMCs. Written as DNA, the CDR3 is TGTGCCTGGAGCGCGAAGGCCGGAAACACCATATATTTT. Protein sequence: CAWSAKAGNTIYF.